Listed here are 5 T cell receptor beta chains from one sample, sequenced in a study of T-cell reconstitution after alpha-beta-depleted transplantation in children. It was with unique molecular identifiers that the TCRbeta library was prepared. TCRdb independently ran MiXCR on the PCR reads; one entry per CDR3 protein. The sample carries roughly 790,000 distinct CDR3 sequences, around 17% recorded once. Sequencing used PBMCs, mostly from graft donor cells, obtained 360 days after TCRalphabeta/CD19-depleted stem cell transplant. The receptors come from a male patient between 5 and 17 years old who had a stem cell transplant for acute lymphoblastic leukemia, so the T cells may come from the graft donor.

J is TRBJ2-1 and V is TRBV29-1; possibly TRBD1 for D (5 bases). The germline V gene encodes CDR1 SQVTM and CDR2 ANQGSEA. The length of the CDR3 is 15 residues. V lost 4 bases, J lost 3 bases, and 16 bases lay in between. The CDR3 here is CSVVGPRAGYNEQFF. For the CDR3, the DNA is TGCAGCGTTGTTGGTCCCAGGGCTGGCTACAATGAGCAGTTCTTC.

The gene calls are TRBV5-1 and TRBJ2-5, with a tentative D call TRBD1 (6 bases). Germline CDR1 reads SGHRS; CDR2 reads YFSETQ. Trimming cost V 5 bases and J 3 bases, with 23 bases left between them. This CDR3 region has 17 residues. The CDR3 nucleotides read TGCGCCAGCAGGGACCCTCGACAGGTTTTATGGAAAGAGACCCAGTACTTC. Translation gives CASRDPRQVLWKETQYF.

This clonotype was seen a handful of times. The chain employs TRBV29-1 and TRBJ2-2, with 9 bases identical to TRBD1. Unmatched junction bases numbered 11, after V lost 4 bases and J lost 2 bases. The V gene's germline CDR1 is SQVTM and CDR2 ANQGSEA. There are 17 residues in the CDR3. The CDR3 spells CSVGGTGWGRNTGELFF. The CDR3 bases are TGCAGCGTTGGAGGGACAGGGTGGGGTAGAAACACCGGGGAGCTGTTTTTT.

The V and J genes are TRBV7-9 and TRBJ2-1, with D perhaps TRBD2 (5 bases). Germline CDR1 SEHNR, CDR2 FQNEAQ (reference sequence). V was cut by 1 base and J by 4 bases, with 14 bases left in between. The CDR3 consists of 16 residues. CDR3 bases: TGTGCCAGCAGCTTAGGAGGGCCTCAACGGTACAATGAGCAGTTCTTC. Residues: CASSLGGPQRYNEQFF.

In its sample, this clonotype was seen a few times. CDR3 DNA: TGCAGTGCTAGGGAAGTAAGGGGAAATTCACCCCTCCACTTT. Translating gives CSAREVRGNSPLHF. The rearrangement uses TRBV20-1 and TRBJ1-6; maybe TRBD1 (5 bases). The CDR3 runs to 14 residues. The V and J ends lost 3 bases and 7 bases respectively, with 13 bases between them. Germline-derived CDR1 and CDR2 are DFQATT and SNEGSKA (reference sequence).